This entry lists 27 T cell receptor beta chains sequenced from one sample in a study of CD8+ T cells in alopecia areata. Isolated RNA was reverse transcribed into cDNA used as the sequencing template. The assay was immunoSEQ multiplex PCR, and TCRdb's table has in-frame clones only and misses some. Here the sample spans some 150,000 clones, 58% being singletons. Treatment of the sample: oral pan-JAK inhibitor, 5-10 mg twice daily. Specimen: CD4+ T cells sorted from blood, collected at roughly week 55, from a patient treated with tofacitinib. These receptors originate from a human donor with alopecia areata.

This clone has just one count. The chain combines TRBV29-1 with TRBJ1-1; no reliable D call. Per germline, CDR1 SQVTM and CDR2 ANQGSEA. V was cut by 6 bases and J by 1 base, with 15 bases left in between. The CDR3 consists of 14 residues. In DNA, the CDR3 is TGCAGCGTCCCGAGAAGCCAGGAGAACACTGAAGCTTTCTTT. Translated: CSVPRSQENTEAFF.

This clone appeared a few times. CDR3 region: CASSLRRTGRESEKLFF. The CDR3 DNA reads as TGTGCCAGCAGCCTACGACGGACAGGGAGGGAGAGCGAAAAACTGTTTTTT. This chain joins TRBV13 and TRBJ1-4, with 8 bases aligning to TRBD1. Germline V CDR1 and CDR2: PRHDT, FYEKMQ (reference sequence). CDR3 size: 17 residues. Losses at the gene ends were 5 bases for V and 8 bases for J; bases not matched to a gene: 16.

The genes are TRBV30 and TRBJ2-5; D not resolved. This CDR3 comprises 14 residues. V shed 3 bases and J shed 5 bases, with 16 bases lying between them. Germline CDR1 GTSNPN, CDR2 SVGIG (reference sequence). DNA for the CDR3: TGTGCCTGGAGCAAACTACAACTTCAGGAGACCCAGTACTTC. Translating gives CAWSKLQLQETQYF. Combining the CDR3 with reference TRBV30 and TRBJ2-5 gives the whole variable domain SQTIHQWPATLVQPVGSPLSLECTVEGTSNPNLYWYRQAAGRGLQLLFYSVGIGQISSEVPQNLSASRPQDRQFILSSKKLLLSDSGFYLCAWSKLQLQETQYFGPGTRLLVL.

The chain carries TRBV4-2 and TRBJ1-2, with a possible D match to TRBD1 (5 bases). This CDR3 comprises 16 residues. V lost 2 bases and J lost 7, with 20 bases in between. Germline lookup yields CDR1 LGHNA and CDR2 YNFKEQ. CDR3 residues: CASSQPITPLGAGYTF. The CDR3 DNA reads as TGTGCCAGCAGCCAACCGATCACCCCCCTAGGGGCTGGCTACACCTTC.

This chain links TRBV30 with TRBJ2-5; D possibly corresponds to TRBD2 (7 bases). The CDR3 length is 15 residues. Germline CDR1 reads GTSNPN; CDR2 reads SVGIG (reference sequence). V was clipped by 1 base and J by 5 bases, with 17 bases between them. CDR3 DNA sequence: TGTGCCTGGAGTGGTGTGGGGGGGGCCACGGAGACCCAGTACTTC. Amino acids: CAWSGVGGATETQYF. Filled out from reference TRBV30 and TRBJ2-5, the complete variable domain reads SQTIHQWPATLVQPVGSPLSLECTVEGTSNPNLYWYRQAAGRGLQLLFYSVGIGQISSEVPQNLSASRPQDRQFILSSKKLLLSDSGFYLCAWSGVGGATETQYFGPGTRLLVL.

V and J are TRBV14 and TRBJ2-5, with TRBD1 matching over 8 bases. Germline CDR1 reads SGHDN; CDR2 reads FVKESK. V shed 3 bases and J 1 base; nucleotides not matched to a gene: 10. CDR3 length: 17 amino acids. In nucleotides, the CDR3 is TGTGCCAGCAGCCATCGACAGGGGACCCGTACCCAAGAGACCCAGTACTTC. This codes for CASSHRQGTRTQETQYF. The full variable domain, in which reference TRBV14 and TRBJ2-5 provide the parts outside the CDR3, is EAGVTQFPSHSVIEKGQTVTLRCDPISGHDNLYWYRRVMGKEIKFLLHFVKESKQDESGMPNNRFLAERTGGTYSTLKVQPAELEDSGVYFCASSHRQGTRTQETQYFGPGTRLLVL.

This clone has only a few counts. This rearrangement joins TRBV7-9 to TRBJ2-3; 8 positions match TRBD1. The CDR3 consists of 15 residues. Germline V lookup: CDR1 SEHNR, CDR2 FQNEAQ (reference sequence). With V trimmed by 6 bases and J by 2 bases, 7 bases remained unmatched. The CDR3 loop reads CASRADRVPTDTQYF. The CDR3 coding sequence is TGTGCCAGCAGGGCGGACAGGGTGCCCACAGATACGCAGTATTTT.

This clone was recorded a few times. The V and J genes are TRBV29-1 and TRBJ1-2; D gene ambiguous. The CDR3 has 16 residues. In germline, CDR1 is SQVTM, CDR2 ANQGSEA. The V end lost 7 bases, the J end lost 1 base, and 22 bases lay between the germline ends. CDR3 in amino acids: CSAETGRSIFNYGYTF. DNA for the CDR3: TGCAGCGCTGAGACTGGGAGAAGCATTTTTAACTATGGCTACACCTTC.

The rearrangement uses TRBV2 and TRBJ1-4; TRBD1 matches 8 bases. J was trimmed by 7 bases and V by 8 bases; bases with no gene match: 3. Germline lookup yields CDR1 SNHLY and CDR2 FYNNEI. CDR3 size: 12 residues. CDR3 sequence (DNA): TGTGCCAGCGGGGACAGGATTGAAAAACTGTTTTTT. Translated: CASGDRIEKLFF.

The CDR3 DNA follows: TGTGCCAGCAGCTTAACCAGGGACAACACTGAAGCTTTCTTT. Translation: CASSLTRDNTEAFF. The chain is built from TRBV7-9 and TRBJ1-1; tentatively, D is TRBD1 (5 bases). This CDR3 comprises 14 residues. Germline CDR1 and CDR2: SEHNR and FQNEAQ (reference sequence). Between the trimmed V and J ends, which lost 2 bases and 2 bases, there was a span of 9 bases.

The chain links TRBV5-6 to TRBJ2-5; TRBD2 aligns across 7 bases. The CDR3 is 15 residues long. The germline gives CDR1 SGHDT, CDR2 YYEEEE. With V trimmed by 3 bases and J by 4 bases, 9 bases remained unmatched. The CDR3 region has the DNA TGTGCCAGCAGCTCGCGACTAGCTAGTGCAGAGACCCAGTACTTC. Its protein is CASSSRLASAETQYF.

V and J are TRBV5-1 and TRBJ1-1; D is undetermined. Germline V gene lookup returns CDR1 SGHRS and CDR2 YFSETQ. V lost 0 bases and J 0 bases, leaving 9 bases between the germline ends. The CDR3 totals 15 residues. The DNA of the CDR3 is TGCGCCAGCAGCTTGGGACGGACCATGAACACTGAAGCTTTCTTT. Translation gives CASSLGRTMNTEAFF. Variable domain in full (rest from reference TRBV5-1 and TRBJ1-1): KAGVTQTPRYLIKTRGQQVTLSCSPISGHRSVSWYQQTPGQGLQFLFEYFSETQRNKGNFPGRFSGRQFSNSRSEMNVSTLELGDSALYLCASSLGRTMNTEAFFGQGTRLTVV.

This clone was picked up a small number of times. The rearrangement uses TRBV29-1 and TRBJ2-7; a weak D match, TRBD1 (5 bases). This CDR3 comprises 12 residues. V was pared by 4 bases and J by 3 bases, with 10 bases between. CDR1 is SQVTM and CDR2 is ANQGSEA in the germline V gene. The CDR3 region has the DNA TGCAGCGTTGGGCGGCAGGGCTACGAGCAGTACTTC. Its translation is CSVGRQGYEQYF.

The rearrangement links TRBV15 to TRBJ1-4; 9 positions agree with TRBD1. The V and J ends lost 5 bases and 10 bases, in that order; junction bases with no gene match: 8. CDR1 and CDR2 from the germline V gene are LNHNV and YYDKDF (reference sequence). This CDR3 comprises 14 residues. For the CDR3, the DNA is TGTGCCACCAGCCTTCGGGACAGGGATGGAAAACTGTTTTTT. Its translation is CATSLRDRDGKLFF.

The chain carries TRBV2 and TRBJ1-6; unclear D gene. Trimming removed 6 bases at V and 9 bases at J, with 15 bases between. CDR1 and CDR2 from the germline V gene are SNHLY and FYNNEI. The CDR3 spans 14 residues. CDR3 sequence (DNA): TGTGCCAGCAGCCTGGAGGGAGGGCGTTCACCCCTCCACTTT. Translation gives CASSLEGGRSPLHF.

The chain carries TRBV11-1 and TRBJ2-1; 7 bases fit TRBD1. Per germline, CDR1 SGHAT and CDR2 FQDESV (reference sequence). J lost 0 bases, V lost 5 bases, and 4 bases had no gene match. The CDR3 totals 15 residues. The CDR3 loop is CASSLRQGSYNEQFF. The CDR3 coding sequence is TGTGCCAGCAGCCTTAGACAGGGCTCCTACAATGAGCAGTTCTTC.

This clone was picked up a small number of times. This chain links TRBV25-1 with TRBJ1-1; D uncertain. Germline V gives CDR1 MGHDK, CDR2 SYGVNS. The CDR3 is 13 amino acids. V gave up 6 bases and J gave up 1 base, with 9 bases separating them. The CDR3 DNA sequence: TGTGCCAGCAGCGTCGGGAGGAACACTGAAGCTTTCTTT. This codes for CASSVGRNTEAFF.

This clone has just a few counts. The V call is TRBV7-6, the J call TRBJ2-3, with TRBD2 identical over 8 bases. The CDR3 runs 15 residues. The J segment lost 3 bases and the V segment lost 2 bases, leaving 4 bases of the junction unmatched. Germline values: CDR1 SGHVS, CDR2 FNYEAQ. DNA of the CDR3: TGTGCCAGCAGCTTACGCGGGGGGACGACAGATACGCAGTATTTT. It translates to CASSLRGGTTDTQYF.

The V call is TRBV30, the J call TRBJ1-2; D is perhaps TRBD1 (5 bases). The CDR3 sequence is 11 residues long. The germline gives CDR1 GTSNPN, CDR2 SVGIG (reference sequence). Deletions cut 4 bases from V and 8 bases from J, with 11 bases between. The CDR3, as DNA: TGTGCCTGGAATCGGGGCTTCGGCTACACCTTC. Translation: CAWNRGFGYTF.

The rearrangement joins TRBV20-1 to TRBJ1-2; D is unresolved. In germline, CDR1 is DFQATT, CDR2 SNEGSKA (reference sequence). The V gene lost 6 bases and the J gene lost 0 bases, with 5 bases spanning the gap. The CDR3 is made up of 11 amino acids. The CDR3 nucleotides are TGCAGTGCGCAGACTAACTATGGCTACACCTTC. This translates into CSAQTNYGYTF.

This chain uses TRBV29-1 with TRBJ1-2, with a tentative D call TRBD1 (5 bases). The CDR3 length is 11 residues. Germline CDR1 is SQVTM and CDR2 is ANQGSEA. The V end was cut by 6 bases, the J end by 6 bases, with 11 bases between. The CDR3 bases are TGCAGCGTCACTGGGGGGGATGGCTACACCTTC. The encoded protein is CSVTGGDGYTF.

The chain couples TRBV2 to TRBJ1-5; D is unresolved. The germline V gene encodes CDR1 SNHLY and CDR2 FYNNEI. The ends were cut back, 10 bases at V and 4 bases at J, with 20 bases in the middle. CDR3 length equals 15 residues. CDR3 protein: CATRPAGNLNQPQHF. In nucleotides, the CDR3 is TGTGCCACCAGGCCGGCGGGGAATTTGAATCAGCCCCAGCATTTT.

V is TRBV5-1 and J is TRBJ1-1; TRBD1 matches 7 bases. From germline, CDR1 is SGHRS and CDR2 YFSETQ. V dropped 2 bases and J dropped 6; count of bases not matched to a gene: 7. The CDR3 consists of 14 residues. The CDR3 DNA reads as TGCGCCAGCAGCTTACTAGGACAGGAAGCTGAAGCTTTCTTT. Residues: CASSLLGQEAEAFF.

A few counts support this clone. The genes are TRBV19 and TRBJ1-5, with 9 positions matching TRBD1. The CDR3 runs to 14 residues. The V segment lost 7 bases and the J segment 2 bases; nucleotides outside the gene matches: 3. Per germline, CDR1 LNHDA and CDR2 SQIVND (reference sequence). CDR3 nucleotide sequence: TGTGCCAGTACAGACAGGGGGGGCAATCAGCCCCAGCATTTT. Its protein is CASTDRGGNQPQHF.

This clone occurred a few times. The chain links TRBV2 to TRBJ2-2; D possibly corresponds to TRBD2 (5 bases). Per the germline V gene, CDR1 is SNHLY and CDR2 is FYNNEI. The CDR3 length is 11 residues. Trimming removed 5 bases at V and 8 bases at J, with 6 bases between. In DNA form, the CDR3 reads TGTGCCAGCAGTCGGGGAGGGGAGCTGTTTTTT. Protein sequence: CASSRGGELFF.

The chain couples TRBV18 to TRBJ2-2; no clear D. Germline values: CDR1 KGHSH, CDR2 LQKENI. This CDR3 contains 11 residues. V shed 2 bases and J shed 6 bases, with 1 base lying between them. The CDR3 bases are TGTGCCAGCTCACCATCCGGGGAGCTGTTTTTT. Translation gives CASSPSGELFF.

V and J are TRBV28 and TRBJ2-7, with 10 positions matching TRBD1. After removal of 5 bases from V and 5 bases from J, the junction contained 9 bases not matched to a gene. The germline CDR1 and CDR2 sequences are MDHEN and SYDVKM. This CDR3 has 15 residues. The CDR3 DNA follows: TGTGCCAGCAGTGGACCGGGACAGGGGTCCAACGAGCAGTACTTC. The encoded protein is CASSGPGQGSNEQYF.